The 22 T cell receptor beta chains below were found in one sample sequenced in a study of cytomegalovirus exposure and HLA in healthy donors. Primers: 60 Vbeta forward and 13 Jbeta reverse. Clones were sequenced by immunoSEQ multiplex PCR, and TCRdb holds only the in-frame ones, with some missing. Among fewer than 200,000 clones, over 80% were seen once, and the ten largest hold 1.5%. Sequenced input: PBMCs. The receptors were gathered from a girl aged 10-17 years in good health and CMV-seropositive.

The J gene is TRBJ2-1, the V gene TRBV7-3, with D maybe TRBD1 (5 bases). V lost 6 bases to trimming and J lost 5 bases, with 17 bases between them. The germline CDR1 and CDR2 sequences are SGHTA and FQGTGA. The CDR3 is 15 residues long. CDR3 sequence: CASSKQEGINNEQFF. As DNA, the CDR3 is TGTGCCAGCAGTAAACAGGAAGGAATTAACAATGAGCAGTTCTTC. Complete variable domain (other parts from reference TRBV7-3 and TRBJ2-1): GAGVSQTPSNKVTEKGKYVELRCDPISGHTALYWYRQSLGQGPEFLIYFQGTGAADDSGLPNDRFFAVRPEGSVSTLKIQRTERGDSAVYLCASSKQEGINNEQFFGPGTRLTVL.

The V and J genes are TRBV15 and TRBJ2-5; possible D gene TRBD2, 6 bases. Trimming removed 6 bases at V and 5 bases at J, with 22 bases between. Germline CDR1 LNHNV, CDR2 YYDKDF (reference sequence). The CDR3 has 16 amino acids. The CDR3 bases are TGTGCCACCAGTCCGCCGCTGGGCGGAGGGCAGGAGACCCAGTACTTC. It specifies CATSPPLGGGQETQYF.

CDR3 DNA sequence: TGTGCCAGCAGTGAATCCGGTAGAAATGGCTACACCTTC. Its protein is CASSESGRNGYTF. J is TRBJ1-2 and V is TRBV25-1; no clear D gene. From germline, CDR1 is MGHDK and CDR2 SYGVNS. CDR3 length: 13 residues. V shed 1 base and J shed 6 bases, with 9 bases lying between them.

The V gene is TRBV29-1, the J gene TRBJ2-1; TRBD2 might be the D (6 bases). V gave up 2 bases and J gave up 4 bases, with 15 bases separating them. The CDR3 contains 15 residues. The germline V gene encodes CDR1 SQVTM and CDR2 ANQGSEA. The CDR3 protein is CSVELGAGTYNEQFF. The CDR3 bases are TGCAGCGTTGAATTAGGGGCAGGGACTTACAATGAGCAGTTCTTC.

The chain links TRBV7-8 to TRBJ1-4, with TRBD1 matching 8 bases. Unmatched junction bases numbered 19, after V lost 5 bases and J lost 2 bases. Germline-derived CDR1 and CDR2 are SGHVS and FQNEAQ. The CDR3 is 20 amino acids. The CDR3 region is CASSLTPRRQGRRTNEKLFF. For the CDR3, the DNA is TGTGCCAGCAGCCTAACGCCCCGTCGACAGGGGAGGAGGACTAATGAAAAACTGTTTTTT.

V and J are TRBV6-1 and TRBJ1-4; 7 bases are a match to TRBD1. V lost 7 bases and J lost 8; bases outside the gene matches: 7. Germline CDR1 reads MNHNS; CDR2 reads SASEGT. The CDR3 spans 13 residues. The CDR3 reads CASNPRTGEKLFF. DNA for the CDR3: TGTGCCAGCAACCCGAGGACAGGAGAAAAACTGTTTTTT.

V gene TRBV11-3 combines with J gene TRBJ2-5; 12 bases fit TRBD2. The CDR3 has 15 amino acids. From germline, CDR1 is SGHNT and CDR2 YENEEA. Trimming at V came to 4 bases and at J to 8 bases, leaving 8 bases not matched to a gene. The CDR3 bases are TGTGCCAGCAGCTCCAGGACTAGCGGGGAAGGTACCCAGTACTTC. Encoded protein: CASSSRTSGEGTQYF.

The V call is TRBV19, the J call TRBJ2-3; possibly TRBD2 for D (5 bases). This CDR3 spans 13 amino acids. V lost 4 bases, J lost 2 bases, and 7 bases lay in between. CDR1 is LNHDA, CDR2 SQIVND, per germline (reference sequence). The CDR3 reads CASSTRDTDTQYF. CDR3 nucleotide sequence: TGTGCCAGTAGTACCCGGGACACAGATACGCAGTATTTT. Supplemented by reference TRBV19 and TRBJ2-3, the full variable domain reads DGGITQSPKYLFRKEGQNVTLSCEQNLNHDAMYWYRQDPGQGLRLIYYSQIVNDFQKGDIAEGYSVSREKKESFPLTVTSAQKNPTAFYLCASSTRDTDTQYFGPGTRLTVL.

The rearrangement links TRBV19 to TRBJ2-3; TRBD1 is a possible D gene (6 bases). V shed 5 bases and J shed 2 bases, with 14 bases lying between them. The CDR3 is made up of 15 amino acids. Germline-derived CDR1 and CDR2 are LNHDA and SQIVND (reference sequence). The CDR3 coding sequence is TGTGCCAGTAGTGATTACAGGGCAGCCACAGATACGCAGTATTTT. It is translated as CASSDYRAATDTQYF. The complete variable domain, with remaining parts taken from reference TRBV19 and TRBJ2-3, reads DGGITQSPKYLFRKEGQNVTLSCEQNLNHDAMYWYRQDPGQGLRLIYYSQIVNDFQKGDIAEGYSVSREKKESFPLTVTSAQKNPTAFYLCASSDYRAATDTQYFGPGTRLTVL.

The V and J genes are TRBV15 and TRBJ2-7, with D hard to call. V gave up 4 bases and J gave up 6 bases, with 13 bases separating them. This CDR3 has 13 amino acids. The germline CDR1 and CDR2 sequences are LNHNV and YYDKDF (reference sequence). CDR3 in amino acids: CATSKSSSGEQYF. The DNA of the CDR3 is TGTGCCACCAGCAAGAGTAGTTCCGGCGAGCAGTACTTC. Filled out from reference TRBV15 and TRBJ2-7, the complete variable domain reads DAMVIQNPRYQVTQFGKPVTLSCSQTLNHNVMYWYQQKSSQAPKLLFHYYDKDFNNEADTPDNFQSRRPNTSFCFLDIRSPGLGDTAMYLCATSKSSSGEQYFGPGTRLTVT.

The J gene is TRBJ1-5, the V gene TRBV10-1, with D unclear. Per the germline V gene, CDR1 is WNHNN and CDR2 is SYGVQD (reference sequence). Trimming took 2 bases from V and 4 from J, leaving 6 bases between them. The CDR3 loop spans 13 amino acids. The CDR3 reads CASSENSNQPQHF. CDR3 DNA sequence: TGCGCCAGCAGTGAGAACAGTAATCAGCCCCAGCATTTT.

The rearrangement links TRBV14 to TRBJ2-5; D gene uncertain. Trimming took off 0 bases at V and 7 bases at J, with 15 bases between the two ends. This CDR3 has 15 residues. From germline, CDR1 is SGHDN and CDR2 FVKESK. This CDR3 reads CASSQDMAVRGTQYF. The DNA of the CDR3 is TGTGCCAGCAGCCAAGATATGGCGGTCCGCGGGACCCAGTACTTC.

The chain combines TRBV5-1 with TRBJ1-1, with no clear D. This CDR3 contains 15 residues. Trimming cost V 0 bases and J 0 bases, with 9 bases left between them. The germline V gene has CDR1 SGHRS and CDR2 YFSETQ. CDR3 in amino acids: CASSLVRAMNTEAFF. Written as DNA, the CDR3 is TGCGCCAGCAGCTTGGTACGAGCAATGAACACTGAAGCTTTCTTT. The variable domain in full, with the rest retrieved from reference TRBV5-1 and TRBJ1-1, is KAGVTQTPRYLIKTRGQQVTLSCSPISGHRSVSWYQQTPGQGLQFLFEYFSETQRNKGNFPGRFSGRQFSNSRSEMNVSTLELGDSALYLCASSLVRAMNTEAFFGQGTRLTVV.

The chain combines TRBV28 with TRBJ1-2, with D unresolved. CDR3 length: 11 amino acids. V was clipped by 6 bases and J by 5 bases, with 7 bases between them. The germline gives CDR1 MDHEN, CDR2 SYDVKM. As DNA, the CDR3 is TGTGCCAGCAGAGGAGATTATGGCTACACCTTC. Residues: CASRGDYGYTF.

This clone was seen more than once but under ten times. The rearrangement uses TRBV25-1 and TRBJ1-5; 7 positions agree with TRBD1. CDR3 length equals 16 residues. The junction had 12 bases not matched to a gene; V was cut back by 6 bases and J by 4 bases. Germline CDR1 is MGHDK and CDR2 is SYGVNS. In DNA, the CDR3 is TGTGCCAGCAGAACAGACAGGGCGGTGTTTAATCAGCCCCAGCATTTT. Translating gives CASRTDRAVFNQPQHF. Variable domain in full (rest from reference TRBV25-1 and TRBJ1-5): EADIYQTPRYLVIGTGKKITLECSQTMGHDKMYWYQQDPGMELHLIHYSYGVNSTEKGDLSSESTVSRIRTEHFPLTLESARPSHTSQYLCASRTDRAVFNQPQHFGDGTRLSIL.

In DNA, the CDR3 is TGTGCCAGCAGCATGGACTGGAGGAGCTCCTACGAGCAGTACTTC. Translating gives CASSMDWRSSYEQYF. This rearrangement joins TRBV5-4 to TRBJ2-7; possible D gene TRBD2, 5 bases. CDR1 is SGHNT, CDR2 YYREEE, per germline (reference sequence). This CDR3 is 15 amino acids long. Trimming removed 4 bases from V and 0 bases from J, with 14 bases in between.

CDR3 sequence reads: CASSPVGRLAGGTYEQYF. CDR3 coding DNA: TGTGCCAGCAGCCCGGTGGGGAGACTAGCGGGGGGGACCTACGAGCAGTACTTC. The chain combines TRBV11-2 with TRBJ2-7, with 14 nucleotides matching TRBD2. With 5 bases clipped from V and 2 bases from J, the junction kept 11 bases outside the gene matches. The CDR3 contains 18 residues. Germline values: CDR1 SGHAT, CDR2 FQNNGV.

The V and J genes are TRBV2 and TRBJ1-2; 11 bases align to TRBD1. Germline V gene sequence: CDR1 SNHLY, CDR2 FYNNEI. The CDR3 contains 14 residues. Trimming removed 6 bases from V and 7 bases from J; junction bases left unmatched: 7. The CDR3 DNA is TGTGCCAGCAGGCCCGGACAGGGGGCGGCTGGCTACACCTTC. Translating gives CASRPGQGAAGYTF.

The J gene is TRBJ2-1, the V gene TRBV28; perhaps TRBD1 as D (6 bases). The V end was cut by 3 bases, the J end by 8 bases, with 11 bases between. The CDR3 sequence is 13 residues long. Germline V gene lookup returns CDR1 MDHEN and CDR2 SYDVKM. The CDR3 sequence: CASSFRGSHEQFF. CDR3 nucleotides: TGTGCCAGCAGTTTTAGGGGGTCGCATGAGCAGTTCTTC.

In DNA form, the CDR3 reads TGCAGCGGGGACAGGGGGCTCGGTGGAGATACGCAGTATTTT. Its translation is CSGDRGLGGDTQYF. The J gene is TRBJ2-3, the V gene TRBV29-1; 12 nucleotides agree with TRBD1. The ends lost 7 bases at V and 5 bases at J; junction bases unmatched: 7. The CDR3 totals 14 residues. The germline CDR1 and CDR2 sequences are SQVTM and ANQGSEA.

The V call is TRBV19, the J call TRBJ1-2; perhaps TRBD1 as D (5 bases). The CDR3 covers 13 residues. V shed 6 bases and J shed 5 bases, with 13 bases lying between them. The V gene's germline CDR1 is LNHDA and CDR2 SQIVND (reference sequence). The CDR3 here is CASSLRVRYGYTF. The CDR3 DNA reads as TGTGCCAGTAGCCTCAGGGTTCGTTATGGCTACACCTTC.

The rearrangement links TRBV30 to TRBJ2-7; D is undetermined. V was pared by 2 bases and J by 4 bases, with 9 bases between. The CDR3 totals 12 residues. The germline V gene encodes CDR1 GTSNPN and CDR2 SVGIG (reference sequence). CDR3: CAWSLADYEQYF. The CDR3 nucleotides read TGTGCCTGGAGTTTAGCAGATTACGAGCAGTACTTC.